The 7 T cell receptor beta chains given below trace back to one sample, sequenced in a study of T cell responses to AZD1222 COVID-19 vaccine. Sequenced by immunoSEQ multiplex PCR; TCRdb stores in-frame clones only, minus some. The table records 90,000 to 140,000 clones, 70% to 90% of them present only once. Sequenced here: peripheral blood, sampled on day 0 of AZD1222 vaccination. The receptors were sampled from an adult in good health.

This clone was recorded once. V usage is TRBV18 and J usage is TRBJ1-2; 7 positions match TRBD1. Trimming at V came to 5 bases and at J to 0 bases, leaving 3 bases not matched to a gene. Germline V CDR1 and CDR2: KGHSH, LQKENI. There are 14 residues in the CDR3. The CDR3 region is CASSTTGTNYGYTF. For the CDR3, the DNA is TGTGCCAGCTCAACGACAGGGACTAACTATGGCTACACCTTC.

The gene calls are TRBV19 and TRBJ2-7, with D possibly TRBD1 on 6 matching bases. Per germline, CDR1 LNHDA and CDR2 SQIVND (reference sequence). This CDR3 is 15 amino acids long. Deletions cut 5 bases from V and 4 bases from J, with 18 bases between. Written as DNA, the CDR3 is TGTGCCAGTAGTCTCCAACCCGGGACACTTTACGAGCAGTACTTC. This gives the protein CASSLQPGTLYEQYF. Based on the CDR3 plus reference TRBV19 and TRBJ2-7, the full variable domain is DGGITQSPKYLFRKEGQNVTLSCEQNLNHDAMYWYRQDPGQGLRLIYYSQIVNDFQKGDIAEGYSVSREKKESFPLTVTSAQKNPTAFYLCASSLQPGTLYEQYFGPGTRLTVT.

The chain's CDR3 is CASAPPGLMETQYF. For the CDR3, the DNA is TGTGCTAGTGCCCCGCCTGGACTGATGGAGACCCAGTACTTC. The chain is built from TRBV12-5 and TRBJ2-5; perhaps TRBD2 as D (5 bases). In germline, CDR1 is LGHNT, CDR2 FRNRAP. This CDR3 spans 14 amino acids. V lost 7 bases to trimming and J lost 5 bases, with 17 bases between them.

V gene TRBV2 combines with J gene TRBJ1-2, with D tentatively TRBD1 (6 bases). The length of the CDR3 is 12 residues. From germline, CDR1 is SNHLY and CDR2 FYNNEI. Trimming cost V 7 bases and J 2 bases, with 8 bases left between them. The CDR3 DNA follows: TGTGCCAGCACCGGACAGAACTATGGCTACACCTTC. It codes for CASTGQNYGYTF.

J is TRBJ1-1 and V is TRBV19, with 9 bases matching TRBD1. Germline lookup yields CDR1 LNHDA and CDR2 SQIVND (reference sequence). Germline trimming cut 3 bases from V and 3 bases from J; bases unmatched to any gene: 2. The CDR3 is 14 residues long. CDR3 nucleotides: TGTGCCAGTAGTATGGGACAGGGCCACACTGAAGCTTTCTTT. It is translated as CASSMGQGHTEAFF. The variable domain in full, with the rest retrieved from reference TRBV19 and TRBJ1-1, is DGGITQSPKYLFRKEGQNVTLSCEQNLNHDAMYWYRQDPGQGLRLIYYSQIVNDFQKGDIAEGYSVSREKKESFPLTVTSAQKNPTAFYLCASSMGQGHTEAFFGQGTRLTVV.

The chain's CDR3 is CASRPSGSTGELFF. The CDR3 DNA is TGTGCCAGCAGACCTAGCGGGAGTACCGGGGAGCTGTTTTTT. V and J are TRBV14 and TRBJ2-2, with 10 bases matching TRBD2. V lost 6 bases, J lost 5 bases, and 3 bases stayed unmatched. Germline V gene sequence: CDR1 SGHDN, CDR2 FVKESK. CDR3 length: 14 amino acids.

This chain joins TRBV27 and TRBJ2-1; 8 nucleotides line up with TRBD2. The V gene end was trimmed by 0 bases and the J gene end by 7 bases; junction bases not matched to a gene: 5. The CDR3 totals 15 residues. Germline-derived CDR1 and CDR2 are MNHEY and SMNVEV (reference sequence). The CDR3 here is CASSLSRLASNEQFF. The CDR3 DNA follows: TGTGCCAGCAGTTTATCCCGACTAGCGTCTAATGAGCAGTTCTTC.